These T cell receptor beta chains were read from a single sample in a study of T cell responses to AZD1222 COVID-19 vaccine. Clones were read by immunoSEQ multiplex PCR, and TCRdb kept only the in-frame ones, dropping some. The data contain 90,000 to 120,000 clones, roughly 89% of them singletons. Source: peripheral blood, taken on day 0 of AZD1222 vaccination. The receptors were sampled from an adult in good health. Both conserved end residues are part of each CDR3. The D gene is left open where the match is weak. Expanded clones get a size class; other rows say once, few or many, or leave the size out.

TGCGCCAGCAGCCAAGAGCAGGGACTAGCCTACGAGCAGTACTTC	CASSQEQGLAYEQYF	.	TRBD2	TRBV4-1	TRBJ2-7
TGTGCCAGCAGCCGCTCCGGGACAGGGGTGCACGAGCAGTACTTC	CASSRSGTGVHEQYF	.	TRBD1	TRBV5-5	TRBJ2-7
TGCAGTGCTCGTGCCCCCGCTACAGATACGCAGTATTTT	CSARAPATDTQYF	.	.	TRBV20-1	TRBJ2-3
TGTGCCAGCAGCCAGGGGACTAGCGGGGGGGAAGAGACCCAGTACTTC	CASSQGTSGGEETQYF	.	TRBD2	TRBV3-1/TRBV3-2	TRBJ2-5
TGTGCCACCAGTGATCTTGCCGAGGCCCTCCGGGGTGAAGCTTTCTTT	CATSDLAEALRGEAFF	.	.	TRBV24-1	TRBJ1-1
TGTGCCAGTAGCCAAGGACTAGCGGGACTCTACGAGCAGTACTTC	CASSQGLAGLYEQYF	.	TRBD2	TRBV19	TRBJ2-7
TGTGCCAGCCAGGCACAGGGAGCCGCTAGATACGAGCAGTACTTC	CASQAQGAARYEQYF	.	.	TRBV19	TRBJ2-7
TGTGCCAGCTGCTTACGAGGGGGCCTAGATACGCAGTATTTT	CASCLRGGLDTQYF	.	TRBD1	TRBV2	TRBJ2-3
TGTGCCAGCAGTTACGCCAGGGTTTTATCAGATACGCAGTATTTT	CASSYARVLSDTQYF	.	.	TRBV6-5	TRBJ2-3
TGTGCCAGCAGCTTGGGGCCCTTAGGTACCTACGAGCAGTACTTC	CASSLGPLGTYEQYF	.	.	TRBV5-4	TRBJ2-7
TGTGCCTCGGGGACGGCCCGAAAACTGTTTTTT	CASGTARKLFF	once	.	TRBV6-5	TRBJ1-4
TGTGCCAGCAGCCACACAGGGAATCAGCCCCAGCATTTT	CASSHTGNQPQHF	.	.	TRBV3-1/TRBV3-2	TRBJ1-5
TGTGCCAGCAGCTTGGTAGCCTTCACCGGGGAGCTGTTTTTT	CASSLVAFTGELFF	.	.	TRBV5-4	TRBJ2-2
TGTGCCAGCAGCTTAGCGGGTCTAGCTTTTCTAGATACGCAGTATTTT	CASSLAGLAFLDTQYF	.	.	TRBV7-8	TRBJ2-3
TGTGCCAGCCACCGGGGGCTCGGCAATCAGCCCCAGCATTTT	CASHRGLGNQPQHF	.	.	TRBV28	TRBJ1-5
TGTGCCAGCAGTTACTCGAATGGACATCGCTACACCTTC	CASSYSNGHRYTF	.	.	TRBV6-5	TRBJ1-2